This T cell receptor beta chain was obtained from a study of control samples from healthy donors and cancer patients. Sequencing used immunoSEQ multiplex PCR; TCRdb keeps in-frame clones, though not all of them. The data show about 69,000 clones, with around four fifths seen just once and about 3% held by the top ten. The sample was PBMCs. This TCR was sampled from a woman in her forties or fifties with lung cancer.

In nucleotides, the CDR3 is TGTGCCAGCAGCCAAGCAGGGTGGAGTGGAAACACCATATATTTT. It codes for CASSQAGWSGNTIYF. V and J are TRBV14 and TRBJ1-3; possibly TRBD1 for D (5 bases). The germline CDR1 and CDR2 sequences are SGHDN and FVKESK. This CDR3 is built from 15 residues. V gave up 1 base and J gave up 3 bases, with 10 bases separating them.